This entry lists 20 T cell receptor beta chains sequenced from one sample in a study of shared clonotypes between healthy human individuals (TCRdb year 2020). Libraries were constructed by the immunoSEQ multiplex PCR assay. TCRdb's version of the immuneACCESS table is confined to in-frame rearrangements and falls short of the full clone set. An unresolved V gene accounts for under half of the shortfall where checked; the remainder is of unknown origin. Counted in this sample were some 1 million clones; about 74% of them appeared once. About 1.5% of the sample belongs to the ten largest clones. Sequencing was carried out using memory CD4+ T cells sorted from blood. What this sample's cell subset or site label stands for: CD45RA-negative fraction. The receptor set was obtained from a man in his late teens or twenties in good health.

This clone was recorded once. The sample carries other DNA sequences with the same CDR3. V is TRBV2 and J is TRBJ2-7; perhaps TRBD2 as D (6 bases). V shed 6 bases and J shed 0 bases, with 12 bases lying between them. The germline gives CDR1 SNHLY, CDR2 FYNNEI. This CDR3 comprises 14 residues. The CDR3 protein is CASRGTVSSYEQYF. CDR3 sequence (DNA): TGTGCCAGCAGGGGGACTGTTAGCTCCTACGAGCAGTACTTC.

The gene calls are TRBV11-2 and TRBJ1-4; D gene uncertain. CDR1 is SGHAT, CDR2 FQNNGV, per germline. The CDR3 runs 13 residues. Trimming removed 2 bases from V and 14 bases from J, with 15 bases in between. The CDR3 sequence is CASSLMSSTNLFF. The CDR3 DNA sequence: TGTGCCAGCAGCTTAATGTCTTCAACAAACCTGTTTTTT.

This clone was found a few times. The CDR3 DNA reads TGCGCCAGCAGCCAAGATTGGGGACAGGGGCCGGGTTACGAGCAGTACTTC. This encodes CASSQDWGQGPGYEQYF. This chain connects TRBV4-1 to TRBJ2-7, with 10 bases that match TRBD1. CDR1 and CDR2 (germline): MGHRA, YSYEKL. V lost 0 bases and J lost 4; bases outside the gene matches: 9. The CDR3 runs to 17 residues.

The chain employs TRBV6-1 and TRBJ1-2; D is ambiguous. Germline V gene data show CDR1 as MNHNS and CDR2 as SASEGT. The CDR3 has 14 amino acids. V lost 5 bases and J 2 bases, leaving 12 bases between the germline ends. This CDR3 reads CASSPRRGNYGYTF. The CDR3 DNA is TGTGCCAGCAGTCCCCGTAGAGGAAACTATGGCTACACCTTC.

The sample holds a few counts of this clone. The chain combines TRBV5-6 with TRBJ2-7; either TRBD1 or TRBD2 may supply D (7 bases each). Trimming cost V 7 bases and J 4 bases, with 21 bases left between them. Germline values: CDR1 SGHDT, CDR2 YYEEEE. The CDR3 extends over 15 amino acids. The CDR3 nucleotides read TGTGCCAGCTGCGAAGCGGGGACAGACTTTTACGAGCAGTACTTC. Encoded protein: CASCEAGTDFYEQYF.

The genes are TRBV10-1 and TRBJ1-1, with D tentatively TRBD1 (6 bases). The CDR3 contains 12 residues. Germline CDR1 reads WNHNN; CDR2 reads SYGVQD (reference sequence). The V gene lost 4 bases and the J gene lost 10 bases, with 13 bases spanning the gap. The CDR3 protein is CASSGTGGPAFF. Here the CDR3 DNA reads TGCGCCAGCAGTGGGACGGGGGGGCCAGCTTTCTTT.

The chain combines TRBV12-5 with TRBJ1-4, with D possibly TRBD1 on 5 matching bases. Germline values: CDR1 LGHNT, CDR2 FRNRAP. Trimming removed 3 bases from V and 8 bases from J, with 13 bases in between. This CDR3 region has 14 residues. CDR3 in amino acids: CASGFWGRGEKLFF. The DNA for the CDR3 is TGTGCTAGTGGTTTTTGGGGTCGGGGCGAAAAACTGTTTTTT.

The rearrangement uses TRBV10-3 and TRBJ2-7; TRBD1 matches at 10 bases. The trim removed 8 bases at V and 9 bases at J, leaving 13 bases unmatched. Germline loops: CDR1 ENHRY, CDR2 SYGVKD. This CDR3 is 14 amino acids long. CDR3 nucleotide sequence: TGTGCCATCCGAACTGACAGGGGGCCCGAGGGGCAGTACTTC. Translated, it gives CAIRTDRGPEGQYF.

This clone was observed a few times. The chain employs TRBV19 and TRBJ2-7, with D possibly TRBD2 on 6 matching bases. This CDR3 region has 14 residues. The ends were cut back, 7 bases at V and 0 bases at J, with 13 bases in the middle. CDR1 and CDR2 (germline): LNHDA, SQIVND (reference sequence). The CDR3 sequence: CASKRTTSSYEQYF. The DNA for the CDR3 is TGTGCCAGTAAGAGGACGACTAGCTCCTACGAGCAGTACTTC.

Worth noting for this clone: This specimen includes other DNA sequences encoding the same CDR3. The chain employs TRBV5-1 and TRBJ2-2, with 9 bases identical to TRBD2. Germline lookup yields CDR1 SGHRS and CDR2 YFSETQ. This CDR3 has 14 residues. Trimming removed 2 bases from V and 4 bases from J; junction bases left unmatched: 0. The CDR3 bases are TGCGCCAGCAGCTTACTAGCGGGCACCGGGGAGCTGTTTTTT. Encoded protein: CASSLLAGTGELFF.

This clone has more than one count but fewer than ten. The rearrangement joins TRBV14 to TRBJ2-5; D is uncertain. Near its end, the DNA agrees better with TRBJ2-7, so the J call may be wrong. CDR3 length: 14 amino acids. The germline CDR1 and CDR2 sequences are SGHDN and FVKESK. CDR3 in DNA: TGTGCCAGCAGCCAAGAAACTGCTGTCTACGAGCAGTACTTC. Translated, it gives CASSQETAVYEQYF.

The rearrangement joins TRBV7-7 to TRBJ2-2; 9 bases align to TRBD2. Germline V gene data show CDR1 as SSHAT and CDR2 as FNYEAQ (reference sequence). The CDR3 totals 14 residues. The CDR3 loop is CASRLAENTGELFF. The CDR3 DNA reads as TGTGCTAGCCGACTAGCGGAGAACACCGGGGAGCTGTTTTTT.

The chain combines TRBV19 with TRBJ2-7; the match to TRBD1 covers 8 bases. The CDR3 runs to 15 residues. V lost 5 bases and J lost 1; bases outside the gene matches: 7. Per the germline V gene, CDR1 is LNHDA and CDR2 is SQIVND (reference sequence). CDR3 in amino acids: CASSSLGQGSYEQYF. CDR3 DNA sequence: TGTGCCAGTAGTTCCTTAGGACAGGGATCCTACGAGCAGTACTTC.

This sequence joins TRBV28 and TRBJ1-1, with D possibly matching TRBD1 (5 bases). With 4 bases removed from V and 2 bases from J, the gap between germline ends came to 11 bases. Germline CDR1 is MDHEN and CDR2 is SYDVKM. This CDR3 is built from 14 residues. Here the CDR3 DNA reads TGTGCCAGCAGTTCACCCGGGGGTAACACTGAAGCTTTCTTT. Translation: CASSSPGGNTEAFF.

The CDR3 nucleotides are TGTGCCAGCAGCTGGTCACAGGGCGGCAATCAGCCCCAGCATTTT. It is translated as CASSWSQGGNQPQHF. The chain links TRBV28 to TRBJ1-5; a weak D match, TRBD1 (6 bases). With 6 bases removed from V and 2 bases from J, the gap between germline ends came to 14 bases. This CDR3 spans 15 amino acids. Germline CDR1 and CDR2: MDHEN and SYDVKM.

The CDR3 loop is CASRSGGTDSYEQYF. DNA of the CDR3: TGTGCCAGCAGGTCCGGGGGGACAGACTCCTACGAGCAGTACTTC. This rearrangement joins TRBV28 to TRBJ2-7; either TRBD1 or TRBD2 may supply D (7 bases each). This CDR3 contains 15 residues. Per germline, CDR1 MDHEN and CDR2 SYDVKM. V lost 6 bases, J lost 0 bases, and 15 bases lay in between.

This chain links TRBV19 with TRBJ1-5, with TRBD1 as a possible D gene (5 bases). The CDR3 runs 14 residues. In germline, CDR1 is LNHDA, CDR2 SQIVND (reference sequence). Trimming took off 3 bases at V and 11 bases at J, with 17 bases between the two ends. For the CDR3, the DNA is TGTGCCAGTAGTATCCTCCCCACAGGTAATACCCAGCATTTT. It encodes CASSILPTGNTQHF. The whole variable domain, remainder taken from reference TRBV19 and TRBJ1-5, is DGGITQSPKYLFRKEGQNVTLSCEQNLNHDAMYWYRQDPGQGLRLIYYSQIVNDFQKGDIAEGYSVSREKKESFPLTVTSAQKNPTAFYLCASSILPTGNTQHFGDGTRLSIL.

The chain recombines TRBV2 with TRBJ2-7; D unresolved. Germline values: CDR1 SNHLY, CDR2 FYNNEI. V was cut by 7 bases and J by 4 bases, with 11 bases left in between. This CDR3 comprises 12 residues. CDR3 in amino acids: CASMIQAYEQYF. As DNA, the CDR3 is TGTGCCAGCATGATCCAGGCTTACGAGCAGTACTTC.

The V and J genes are TRBV30 and TRBJ2-3, with no clear D. The CDR3 extends over 14 amino acids. Trimming took off 0 bases at V and 2 bases at J, with 9 bases between the two ends. Germline V lookup: CDR1 GTSNPN, CDR2 SVGIG (reference sequence). The CDR3 DNA follows: TGTGCCTGGAGTGTAAGTTCGACCACAGATACGCAGTATTTT. Protein: CAWSVSSTTDTQYF.

V is TRBV7-2 and J is TRBJ2-7; D is undetermined. V dropped 4 bases and J dropped 6 bases, with 10 bases sitting between them. Looked up from germline, CDR1 is SGHTA and CDR2 is FQGNSA. The CDR3 loop spans 12 amino acids. The CDR3 DNA follows: TGTGCCAGCAGCTCACTTAGCACCGAGCAGTACTTC. Amino acid sequence: CASSSLSTEQYF.